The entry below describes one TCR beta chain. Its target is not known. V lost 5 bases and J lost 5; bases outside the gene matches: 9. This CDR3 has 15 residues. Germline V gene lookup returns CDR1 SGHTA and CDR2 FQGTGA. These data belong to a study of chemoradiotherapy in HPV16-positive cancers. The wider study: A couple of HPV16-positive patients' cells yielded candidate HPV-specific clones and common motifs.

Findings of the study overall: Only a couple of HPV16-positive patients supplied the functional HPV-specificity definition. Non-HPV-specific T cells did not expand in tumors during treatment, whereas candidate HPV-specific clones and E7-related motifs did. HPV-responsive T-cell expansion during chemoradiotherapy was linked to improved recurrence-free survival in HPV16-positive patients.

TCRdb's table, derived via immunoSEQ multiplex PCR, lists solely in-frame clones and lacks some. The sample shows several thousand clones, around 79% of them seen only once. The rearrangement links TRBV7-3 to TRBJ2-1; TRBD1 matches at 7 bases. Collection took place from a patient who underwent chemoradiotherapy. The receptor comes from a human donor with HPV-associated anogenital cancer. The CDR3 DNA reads TGTGCCAGCAGCCGGCTGACAGGGCTCGACAATGAGCAGTTCTTC. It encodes CASSRLTGLDNEQFF.